This T cell receptor (beta chain) was obtained from a study of siplizumab effects on memory and regulatory T cells. Regarding the study as a whole: Relative to controls at roughly 26%, mappable alloreactive CD4+ clones exhibited a mean Treg-derived proportion of around 69% with siplizumab. Just a small share of alloreactive clones was traced back to unstimulated subsets. Naive T cells seemed more diverse than memory cells and seemed major alloresponse contributors.

Comments on this clone: The antigen remains undetermined.

Only in-frame clones appear in the TCRdb table, and some are missing; sequencing was by immunoSEQ multiplex PCR. The repertoire consists of 70,000 to 95,000 clones, with around 90% occurring once and the leading ten covering approximately 15%. Trimming left V 2 bases short and J 2 bases short, with 10 bases between. This CDR3 has 15 residues. Germline assignment: CDR1 KGHSH and CDR2 LQKENI. This sequence originates from a human donor in good health. The sample consisted of CD4+ T cells sorted from blood. The chain is built from TRBV18 and TRBJ1-5; a weak D match, TRBD1 (6 bases). CDR3 protein: CASSPGPGGNQPQHF. The CDR3 region has the DNA TGTGCCAGCTCACCAGGGCCAGGGGGCAATCAGCCCCAGCATTTT.